A selection of T cell receptor beta chains follows, all from one sample in a study of pediatric ulcerative colitis. Assay used: immunoSEQ multiplex PCR; TCRdb lists only in-frame clones, some missing. Here the sample spans tens of thousands of clones, roughly two thirds being singletons. The sample taken for sequencing was gut tissue. All receptors come from a boy younger than 18 with severe ulcerative colitis. CDR3s include the opening cysteine and the closing phenylalanine or tryptophan. Clone size is not always given. Where it is, it says once, few, many or a class for expanded clones.

V,J,size,CDR3
TRBV7-3,TRBJ1-1,few,CASSFGANTEAFF
TRBV19,TRBJ2-7,NA,CASRQGHPFYEQYF
TRBV11-2,TRBJ1-1,NA,CASSFSGTGYPTEAFF
TRBV2,TRBJ1-5,NA,CASSDFISPGAWSQPQHF
TRBV7-9,TRBJ1-5,NA,CASSRGTDSYSNQPQHF
TRBV19,TRBJ1-5,NA,CASSLRVLDQPQHF
TRBV7-7,TRBJ1-1,NA,CASSLERGTEAFF
TRBV6-1,TRBJ2-1,NA,CASSALVRDNEQFF
TRBV6-1,TRBJ2-1,NA,CASTFYNEQFF
TRBV7-6,TRBJ2-1,NA,CASSLRDRGPGSYNEQFF
TRBV18,TRBJ1-5,few,CASSPKVGTGQSNQPQHF
TRBV7-6,TRBJ2-7,NA,CASSSRDSRSYEQYF
TRBV10-3,TRBJ1-5,once,CAISESGQPQHF
TRBV9,TRBJ2-7,NA,CASSGTVGEQYF
TRBV7-9,TRBJ2-1,NA,CASSTGTRSSNEQFF
TRBV6-5,TRBJ2-7,NA,CASSPKGDRFYEQYF
TRBV9,TRBJ1-2,NA,CASSVQGGRGDGYTF
TRBV2,TRBJ1-1,NA,CASSVGAPMNTEAFF
TRBV6-6,TRBJ1-1,NA,CASRGRYEAFF
TRBV11-3,TRBJ1-1,NA,CASSLGQNTEAFF
TRBV5-4,TRBJ2-3,NA,CASSPPRGATDTQYF
TRBV30,TRBJ2-2,NA,CAWRISGTADTGELFF
TRBV5-8,TRBJ1-2,NA,CASSSTINYGYTF
TRBV19,TRBJ1-2,NA,CASRGPGQGYGYTF
TRBV21-1,TRBJ1-6,few,CASSIRENSPLHF
TRBV6-1,TRBJ1-2,few,CASSDRVLEGYGYTF
TRBV7-6,TRBJ1-1,NA,CASSWGQGNTEAFF
TRBV5-1,TRBJ1-2,NA,CASSFDHKGVYGYTF
TRBV4-1,TRBJ1-5,NA,CASSLTLPQQPQHF
TRBV5-1,TRBJ2-7,few,CASSPGTASYEQYF
TRBV7-9,TRBJ2-1,NA,CASSPGGQSYNEQFF
TRBV9,TRBJ2-5,NA,CASSVDRAGETQYF
TRBV28,TRBJ1-1,few,CASSPGTERFAFF
TRBV2,TRBJ2-5,few,CASRRTSGGQSLGTQYF
TRBV9,TRBJ2-7,NA,CASSVGWASSYEQYF
TRBV13,TRBJ2-7,NA,CASSLGHSGVEQYF
TRBV5-1,TRBJ1-6,once,CASSQGGSYNSPLHF
TRBV15,TRBJ2-7,NA,CATSRGQGASYEQYF
TRBV5-6,TRBJ1-2,few,CASNLGQIRANYGYTF
TRBV15,TRBJ1-1,once,CATSTRDTEAFF
TRBV30,TRBJ2-7,NA,CAWSMGTGEQYF
TRBV11-2,TRBJ2-1,NA,CASSLERTGSNEQFF
TRBV5-1,TRBJ1-6,NA,CASSAKGQGGSPLHF
TRBV7-2,TRBJ2-7,NA,CASSLGTPTNPYEQYF
TRBV7-7,TRBJ1-1,NA,CASSQARREAFF
TRBV7-2,TRBJ1-1,NA,CASSSDRNTEAFF
TRBV7-8,TRBJ1-6,NA,CASRGQASSYNSPLHF
TRBV18,TRBJ1-1,NA,CASSLLGTVNTEAFF
TRBV7-2,TRBJ1-6,NA,CASSKRSGQYNSPLHF
TRBV7-9,TRBJ1-1,once,CASSPGTGIQGTEAFF
TRBV29-1,TRBJ1-1,NA,CSVRSGTGNTEAFF
TRBV5-1,TRBJ2-1,NA,CASSPESVKGSSQFF
TRBV7-6,TRBJ2-7,NA,CASSRGGDSYEQYF
TRBV30,TRBJ1-3,NA,CAWSVGLDGNTIYF
TRBV7-9,TRBJ1-3,once,CASSLGTGHLYLSGNTIYF
TRBV6-6,TRBJ2-4,NA,CAVQGAHNIQYF
TRBV30,TRBJ1-2,NA,CAWSRQGPYGYTF
TRBV29-1,TRBJ1-4,NA,CSVGGDSLNEKLFF
TRBV7-9,TRBJ1-1,NA,CASSLGESGTEAFF
TRBV5-4,TRBJ1-1,NA,CASSPSMRGTEAFF